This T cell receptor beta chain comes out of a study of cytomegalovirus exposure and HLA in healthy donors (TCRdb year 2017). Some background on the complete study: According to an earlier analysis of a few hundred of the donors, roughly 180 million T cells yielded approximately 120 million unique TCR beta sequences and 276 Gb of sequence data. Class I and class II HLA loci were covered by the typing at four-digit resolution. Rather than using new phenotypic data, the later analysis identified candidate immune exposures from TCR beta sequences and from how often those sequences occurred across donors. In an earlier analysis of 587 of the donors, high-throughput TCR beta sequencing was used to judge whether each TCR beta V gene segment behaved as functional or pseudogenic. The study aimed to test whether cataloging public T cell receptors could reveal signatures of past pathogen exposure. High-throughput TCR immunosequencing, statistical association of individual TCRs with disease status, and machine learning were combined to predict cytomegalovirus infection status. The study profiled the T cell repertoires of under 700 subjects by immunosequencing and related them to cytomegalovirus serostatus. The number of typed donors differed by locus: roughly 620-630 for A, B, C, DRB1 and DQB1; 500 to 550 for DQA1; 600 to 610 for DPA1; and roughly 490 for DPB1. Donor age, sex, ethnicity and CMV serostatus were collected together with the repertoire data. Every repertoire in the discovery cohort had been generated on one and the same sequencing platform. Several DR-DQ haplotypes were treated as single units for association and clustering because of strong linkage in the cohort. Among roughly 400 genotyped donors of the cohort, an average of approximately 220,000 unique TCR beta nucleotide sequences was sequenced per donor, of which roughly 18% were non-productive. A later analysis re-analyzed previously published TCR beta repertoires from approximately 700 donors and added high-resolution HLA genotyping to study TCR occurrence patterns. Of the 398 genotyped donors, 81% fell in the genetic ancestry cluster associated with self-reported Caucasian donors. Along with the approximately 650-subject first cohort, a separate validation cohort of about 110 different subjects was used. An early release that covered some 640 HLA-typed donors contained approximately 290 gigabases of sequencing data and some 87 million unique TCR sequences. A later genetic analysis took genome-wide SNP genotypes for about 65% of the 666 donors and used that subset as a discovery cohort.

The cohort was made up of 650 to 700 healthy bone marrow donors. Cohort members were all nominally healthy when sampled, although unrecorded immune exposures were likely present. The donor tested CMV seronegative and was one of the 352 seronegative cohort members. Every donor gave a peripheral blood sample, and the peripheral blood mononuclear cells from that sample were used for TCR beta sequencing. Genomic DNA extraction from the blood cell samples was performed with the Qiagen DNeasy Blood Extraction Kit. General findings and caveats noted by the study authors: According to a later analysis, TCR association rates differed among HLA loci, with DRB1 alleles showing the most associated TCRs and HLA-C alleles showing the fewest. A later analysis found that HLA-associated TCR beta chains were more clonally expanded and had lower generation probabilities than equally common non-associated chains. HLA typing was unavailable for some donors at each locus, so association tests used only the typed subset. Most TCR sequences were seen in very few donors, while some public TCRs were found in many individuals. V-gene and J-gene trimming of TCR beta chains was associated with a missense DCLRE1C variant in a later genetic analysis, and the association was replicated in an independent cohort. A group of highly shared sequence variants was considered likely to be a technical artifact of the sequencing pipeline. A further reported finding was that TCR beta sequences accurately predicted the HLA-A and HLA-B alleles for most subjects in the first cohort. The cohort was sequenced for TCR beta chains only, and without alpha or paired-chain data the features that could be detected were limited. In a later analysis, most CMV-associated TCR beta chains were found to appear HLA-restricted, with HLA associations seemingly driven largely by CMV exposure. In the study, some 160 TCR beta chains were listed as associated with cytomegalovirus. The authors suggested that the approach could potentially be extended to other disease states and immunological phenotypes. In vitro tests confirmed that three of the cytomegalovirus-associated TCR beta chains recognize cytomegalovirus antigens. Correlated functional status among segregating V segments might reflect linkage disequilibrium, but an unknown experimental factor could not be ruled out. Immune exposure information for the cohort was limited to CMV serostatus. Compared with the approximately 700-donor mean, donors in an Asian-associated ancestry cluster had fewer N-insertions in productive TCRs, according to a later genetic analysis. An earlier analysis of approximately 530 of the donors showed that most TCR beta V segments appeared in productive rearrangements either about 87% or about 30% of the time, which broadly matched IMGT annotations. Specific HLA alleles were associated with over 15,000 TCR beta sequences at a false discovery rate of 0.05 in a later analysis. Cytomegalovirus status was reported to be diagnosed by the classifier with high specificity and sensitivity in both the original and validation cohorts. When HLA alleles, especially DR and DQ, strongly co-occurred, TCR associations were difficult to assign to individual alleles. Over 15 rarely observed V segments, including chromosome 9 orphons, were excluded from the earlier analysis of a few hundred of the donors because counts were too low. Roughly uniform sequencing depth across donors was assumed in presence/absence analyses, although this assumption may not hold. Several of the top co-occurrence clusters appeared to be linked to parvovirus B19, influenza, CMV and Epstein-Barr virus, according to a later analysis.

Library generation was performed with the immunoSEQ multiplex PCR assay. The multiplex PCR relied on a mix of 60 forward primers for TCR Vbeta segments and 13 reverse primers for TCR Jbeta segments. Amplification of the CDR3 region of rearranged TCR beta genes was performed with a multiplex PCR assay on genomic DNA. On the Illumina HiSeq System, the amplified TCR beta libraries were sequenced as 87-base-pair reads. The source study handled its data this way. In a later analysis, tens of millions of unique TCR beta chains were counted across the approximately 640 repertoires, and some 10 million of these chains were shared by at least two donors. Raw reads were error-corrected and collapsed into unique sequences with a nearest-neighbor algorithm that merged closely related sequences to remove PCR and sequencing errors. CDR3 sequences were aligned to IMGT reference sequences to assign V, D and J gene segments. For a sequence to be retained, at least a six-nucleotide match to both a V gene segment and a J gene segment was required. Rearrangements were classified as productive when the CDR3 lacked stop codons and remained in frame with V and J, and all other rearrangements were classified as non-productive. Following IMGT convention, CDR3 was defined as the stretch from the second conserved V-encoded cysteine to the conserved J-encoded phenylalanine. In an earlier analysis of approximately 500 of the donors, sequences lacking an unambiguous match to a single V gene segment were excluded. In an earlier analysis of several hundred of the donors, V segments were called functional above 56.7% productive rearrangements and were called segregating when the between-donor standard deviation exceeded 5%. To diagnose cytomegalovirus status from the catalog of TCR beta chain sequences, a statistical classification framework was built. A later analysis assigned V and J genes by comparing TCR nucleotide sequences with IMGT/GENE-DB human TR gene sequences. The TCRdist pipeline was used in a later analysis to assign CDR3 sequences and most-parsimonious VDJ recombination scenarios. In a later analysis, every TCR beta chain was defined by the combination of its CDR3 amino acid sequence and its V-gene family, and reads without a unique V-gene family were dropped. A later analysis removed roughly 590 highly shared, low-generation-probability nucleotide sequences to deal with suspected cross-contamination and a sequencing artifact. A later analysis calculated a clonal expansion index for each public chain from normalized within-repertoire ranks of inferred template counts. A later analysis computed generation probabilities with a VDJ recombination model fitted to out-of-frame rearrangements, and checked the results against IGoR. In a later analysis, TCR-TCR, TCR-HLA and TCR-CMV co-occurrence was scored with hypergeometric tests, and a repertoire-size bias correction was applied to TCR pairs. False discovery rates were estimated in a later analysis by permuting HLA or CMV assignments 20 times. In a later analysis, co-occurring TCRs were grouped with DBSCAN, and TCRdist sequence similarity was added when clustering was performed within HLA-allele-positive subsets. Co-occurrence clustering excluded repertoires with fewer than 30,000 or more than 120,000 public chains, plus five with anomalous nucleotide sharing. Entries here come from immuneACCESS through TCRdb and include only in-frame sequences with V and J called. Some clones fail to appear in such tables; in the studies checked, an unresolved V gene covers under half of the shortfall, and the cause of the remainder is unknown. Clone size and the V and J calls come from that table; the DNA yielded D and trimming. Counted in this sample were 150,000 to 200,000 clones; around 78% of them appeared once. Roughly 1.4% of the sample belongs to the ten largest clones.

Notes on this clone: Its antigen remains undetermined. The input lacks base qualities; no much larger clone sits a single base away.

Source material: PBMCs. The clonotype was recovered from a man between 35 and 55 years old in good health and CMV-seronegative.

The CDR3 corresponds to CASSEGRGNTEAFF. The sequence in DNA is TGCGCCAGCTCAGAGGGCCGGGGGAACACTGAAGCTTTCTTT. Recombination linked TRBV5-1 to TRBJ1-1; confidence is insufficient to name the D gene. The CDR3 goes from the cysteine to the phenylalanine over 14 residues. The read is trimmed to its CDR3 DNA, 42 bases read in frame from base 1. The germline V gene sets CDR1 to SGHRS and CDR2 to YFSETQ. A distance of 14 bases separates the germline ends of V and J, which lose 7 bases and 1 base respectively.